This T cell receptor beta chain was sequenced during a study of metastatic and nonmetastatic thyroid tumors. Ahead of thyroid surgery, no patient had received treatment of any kind. In the authors' methods: Clinicopathological groups differed in CDR3, with these differences serving to build a distant-metastasis classifier for papillary thyroid cancer. TCRdb reanalyzed the PCR reads with MiXCR. These V and J calls rely on TCRdb rather than the paper's analysis. The sample records approximately 84,000 clones, under 15% being singletons. The table lists this clone with many counts. The sample comprised blood. The TCR sequence derives from a female donor with papillary thyroid cancer or a benign thyroid nodule (not recorded which). Some clones in this sample may be carry-over from other donors' samples.

The CDR3 coding sequence is TGTGCCAGCAGTCCCTTGGGAGGGGAGCTGTTTTTT. This encodes CASSPLGGELFF. The chain combines TRBV3-1 with TRBJ2-2; D not certain. V lost 6 bases and J lost 8, with 10 bases in between. Per germline, CDR1 LGHDT and CDR2 YNNKEL (reference sequence). The CDR3 runs to 12 residues.